These T cell receptor beta chains were read from a single sample in a study of shared clonotypes between healthy human individuals. Sequenced by immunoSEQ multiplex PCR; TCRdb stores in-frame clones only, minus some. Here the sample spans about 2.4 million clones, approximately 94% being singletons. Sequencing was performed on naive CD4+ T cells sorted from blood. Every receptor here comes from a man between 18 and 35 years old in good health. The CDR3 runs from the conserved cysteine through the conserved F or W. Each record gives: D gene, J gene, V gene, clone size, CDR3 protein, CDR3 DNA. D genes are given only for firm matches. Expanded clones are given a class, and other clones once, few, many or no size at all.

. | TRBJ1-5 | TRBV7-9 | . | CASSQRPVNQPQHF | TGTGCCAGCAGCCAGAGGCCTGTCAATCAGCCCCAGCATTTT
TRBD2 | TRBJ2-5 | TRBV11-3 | . | CASSKRLAGEETQYF | TGTGCCAGCAGCAAGCGACTAGCGGGAGAAGAGACCCAGTACTTC
. | TRBJ2-7 | TRBV28 | . | CASSLISGNYEQYF | TGTGCCAGCAGTCTAATATCAGGGAACTACGAGCAGTACTTC
. | TRBJ2-3 | TRBV15 | . | CATSREGLGTDTQYF | TGTGCCACCAGCAGAGAGGGTTTGGGGACAGATACGCAGTATTTT
. | TRBJ1-5 | TRBV21-1 | . | CASSTGESNQPQHF | TGTGCCAGCAGCACCGGGGAAAGCAATCAGCCCCAGCATTTT
TRBD1 | TRBJ2-7 | TRBV6-5 | . | CATTRDRGDEQYF | TGTGCCACCACCCGGGACAGGGGCGACGAGCAGTACTTC
TRBD2 | TRBJ2-1 | TRBV5-4 | . | CASSPTSGSAKVNEQFF | TGTGCCAGCAGCCCGACTAGCGGGAGCGCTAAGGTGAATGAGCAGTTCTTC
. | TRBJ1-2 | TRBV4-3 | . | CASSQDSRAYGYTF | TGCGCCAGCAGCCAAGATTCCAGGGCGTACGGCTACACCTTC
. | TRBJ1-1 | TRBV6-1 | . | CASSLDLVKTEAFF | TGTGCCAGCAGTTTAGACCTCGTTAAAACTGAAGCTTTCTTT
TRBD2 | TRBJ2-7 | TRBV30 | . | CASSGLAGSYEQYF | TGTGCCTCATCGGGACTAGCGGGGTCCTACGAGCAGTACTTC
. | TRBJ1-1 | TRBV28 | few | CASVTMNTEAFF | TGTGCCAGCGTCACTATGAACACTGAAGCTTTCTTT
TRBD2 | TRBJ2-3 | TRBV5-1 | once | CASSLARPFSGGSTDTQYF | TGCGCCAGCAGCTTGGCCCGACCCTTTAGCGGGGGTAGCACAGATACGCAGTATTTT
. | TRBJ1-3 | TRBV4-1 | once | CASSQDRGGSGNTIYF | TGCGCCAGCAGCCAAGATCGGGGGGGATCCGGAAACACCATATATTTT
TRBD2 | TRBJ2-1 | TRBV7-2 | . | CASSTYLAGAGNEQFF | TGTGCCAGCAGCACCTATCTAGCGGGGGCGGGCAATGAGCAGTTCTTC
TRBD1 | TRBJ2-7 | TRBV5-1 | . | CASRVTGGRYEQYF | TGCGCCAGCAGAGTAACAGGGGGCAGGTACGAGCAGTACTTC
TRBD2 | TRBJ2-1 | TRBV14 | . | CASSQEKPGLPSPEQFF | TGTGCCAGCAGCCAAGAGAAACCGGGACTACCGAGTCCTGAGCAGTTCTTC
TRBD2 | TRBJ2-7 | TRBV6-1 | . | CASELGTSVYEQYF | TGTGCCAGCGAACTCGGGACTAGCGTCTACGAGCAGTACTTC
. | TRBJ1-2 | TRBV2 | . | CASSEEQRNYGYTF | TGTGCCAGCAGTGAAGAACAGAGAAACTATGGCTACACCTTC
TRBD2 | TRBJ2-6 | TRBV7-2 | . | CASRNGGKGANVLTF | TGTGCCAGCAGAAACGGGGGGAAGGGGGCCAACGTCCTGACTTTC
. | TRBJ2-2 | TRBV2 | . | CASMSGWGKTGELFF | TGTGCCAGCATGTCAGGGTGGGGAAAAACCGGGGAGCTGTTTTTT
. | TRBJ2-2 | TRBV27 | . | CASRSTELFF | TGTGCCAGCAGAAGCACGGAGCTGTTTTTT
TRBD1 | TRBJ2-7 | TRBV11-2 | . | CASSLVPGGRGEQYF | TGTGCCAGCAGCTTAGTCCCAGGGGGAAGAGGCGAGCAGTACTTC
. | TRBJ2-1 | TRBV5-1 | . | CASSLGAGSSYNEQFF | TGCGCCAGCAGCTTGGGCGCGGGCAGCTCCTACAATGAGCAGTTCTTC
TRBD2 | TRBJ2-7 | TRBV13 | . | CASSAFSGGPSSYEQYF | TGTGCCAGCAGCGCCTTTAGCGGGGGGCCCTCCTCCTACGAGCAGTACTTC
TRBD1 | TRBJ1-2 | TRBV2 | few | CASRDTGGYGYTF | TGTGCCAGCAGGGACACAGGGGGCTATGGCTACACCTTC
. | TRBJ1-2 | TRBV9 | . | CASSGRWGYTF | TGTGCCAGCAGCGGACGTTGGGGCTACACCTTC
TRBD1 | TRBJ2-7 | TRBV29-1 | once | CSVGQGAREQYF | TGCAGCGTTGGCCAGGGGGCGCGGGAGCAGTACTTC
. | TRBJ2-7 | TRBV7-2 | . | CASSGQPYEQYF | TGTGCCAGCAGCGGACAGCCTTACGAGCAGTACTTC
TRBD1 | TRBJ2-3 | TRBV18 | . | CASSPRGQVSTDTQYF | TGTGCCAGCTCACCTCGGGGACAGGTTAGCACAGATACGCAGTATTTT
. | TRBJ1-1 | TRBV7-9 | . | CASSLDTMNTEAFF | TGTGCCAGCAGCTTAGACACCATGAACACTGAAGCTTTCTTT
TRBD2 | TRBJ2-5 | TRBV5-1 | . | CASSLEPSGGLETQYF | TGCGCCAGCAGCTTGGAGCCTAGCGGGGGTTTGGAGACCCAGTACTTC
. | TRBJ1-1 | TRBV7-2 | once | CASSLATEAFF | TGTGCCAGCAGCCTCGCTACTGAAGCTTTCTTT
TRBD1 | TRBJ1-1 | TRBV2 | once | CASSEFRQGGTEAFF | TGTGCCAGCAGTGAATTCAGACAGGGGGGGACTGAAGCTTTCTTT
TRBD1 | TRBJ2-7 | TRBV5-1 | . | CASSLQGDYEQYF | TGCGCCAGCAGCTTGCAGGGGGACTACGAGCAGTACTTC
TRBD2 | TRBJ2-1 | TRBV4-1 | . | CASSHPSGLAGVDNEQFF | TGCGCCAGCAGCCACCCTAGCGGATTAGCGGGAGTTGACAATGAGCAGTTCTTC
TRBD1 | TRBJ1-4 | TRBV5-8 | . | CASSLGQGVTTNEKLFF | TGTGCCAGCAGCTTGGGACAGGGGGTTACAACTAATGAAAAACTGTTTTTT
. | TRBJ2-6 | TRBV7-2 | . | CASSLAQGSGANVLTF | TGTGCCAGCAGCTTAGCTCAGGGATCTGGGGCCAACGTCCTGACTTTC
. | TRBJ2-2 | TRBV4-1 | . | CASSPRDYTGELFF | TGCGCCAGCAGCCCCAGGGATTACACCGGGGAGCTGTTTTTT
. | TRBJ1-3 | TRBV10-3 | . | CAIGEGGNTIYF | TGTGCCATCGGGGAGGGCGGAAACACCATATATTTT
. | TRBJ2-5 | TRBV30 | . | CAWSPQRLETQYF | TGTGCCTGGAGTCCCCAACGCCTAGAGACCCAGTACTTC
. | TRBJ2-2 | TRBV11-3 | . | CASSQTGELFF | TGTGCTAGCAGTCAAACCGGGGAGCTGTTTTTT
. | TRBJ1-2 | TRBV28 | . | CGTYIFNYGYTF | TGTGGAACTTACATCTTTAACTATGGCTACACCTTC
TRBD1 | TRBJ1-6 | TRBV30 | . | CAVRPGTAGNRDNSPLHF | TGTGCTGTCCGACCCGGGACAGCAGGGAACCGGGATAATTCACCCCTCCACTTT
TRBD2 | TRBJ2-1 | TRBV5-1 | . | CASSLLAGSNNEQFF | TGCGCCAGCAGCTTACTAGCGGGGAGCAACAATGAGCAGTTCTTC
. | TRBJ2-5 | TRBV21-1 | once | CASSKTGTSGKSKVETQYF | TGTGCCAGCAGCAAGACCGGGACTAGCGGGAAAAGTAAGGTTGAGACCCAGTACTTC
. | TRBJ2-7 | TRBV6-1 | . | CASSTGTLNSYEQYF | TGTGCCAGCAGCACCGGGACGCTAAACTCCTACGAGCAGTACTTC
. | TRBJ1-2 | TRBV11-2 | . | CASSPSGSTYYGYTF | TGTGCCAGCAGTCCCTCTGGGTCCACGTACTATGGCTACACCTTC
. | TRBJ2-1 | TRBV4-3 | . | CASSWVVYNEQFF | TGCGCCAGCAGCTGGGTAGTATACAATGAGCAGTTCTTC